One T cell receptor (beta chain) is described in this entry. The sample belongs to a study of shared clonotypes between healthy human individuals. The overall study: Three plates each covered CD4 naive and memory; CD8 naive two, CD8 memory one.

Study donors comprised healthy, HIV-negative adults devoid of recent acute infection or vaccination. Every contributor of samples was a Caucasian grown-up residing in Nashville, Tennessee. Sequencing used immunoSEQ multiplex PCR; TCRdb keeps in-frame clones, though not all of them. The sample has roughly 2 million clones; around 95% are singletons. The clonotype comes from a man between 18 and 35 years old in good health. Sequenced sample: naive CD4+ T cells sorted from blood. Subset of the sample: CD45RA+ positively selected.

The DNA for the CDR3 is TGTGCCAGCTTATCGTGGGAGGGGGAGATGAGTGGGGATGAAAAACTGTTTTTT. Its translation is CASLSWEGEMSGDEKLFF. This rearrangement joins TRBV28 to TRBJ1-4, with D maybe TRBD1 (6 bases). The V end lost 8 bases, the J end lost 6 bases, and 28 bases lay between the germline ends. Germline assignment: CDR1 MDHEN and CDR2 SYDVKM. The CDR3 length is 18 residues.